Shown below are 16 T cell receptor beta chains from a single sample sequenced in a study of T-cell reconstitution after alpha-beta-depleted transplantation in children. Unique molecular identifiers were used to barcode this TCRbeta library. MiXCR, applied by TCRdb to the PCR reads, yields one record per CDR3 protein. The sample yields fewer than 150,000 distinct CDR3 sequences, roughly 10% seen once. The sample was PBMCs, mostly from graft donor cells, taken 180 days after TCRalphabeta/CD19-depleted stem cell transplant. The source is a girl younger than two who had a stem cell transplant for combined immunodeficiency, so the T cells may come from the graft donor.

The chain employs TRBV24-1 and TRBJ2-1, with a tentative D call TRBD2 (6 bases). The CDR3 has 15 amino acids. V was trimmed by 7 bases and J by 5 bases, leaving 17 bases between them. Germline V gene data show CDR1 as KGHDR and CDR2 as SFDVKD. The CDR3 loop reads CATRSPGGTDNEQFF. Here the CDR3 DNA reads TGTGCCACCAGATCTCCCGGGGGAACGGACAATGAGCAGTTCTTC.

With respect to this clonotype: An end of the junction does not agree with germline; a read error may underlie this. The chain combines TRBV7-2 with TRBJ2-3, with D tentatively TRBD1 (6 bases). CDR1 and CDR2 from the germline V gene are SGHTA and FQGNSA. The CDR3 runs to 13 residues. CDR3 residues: CSSSGSRGDTQYF. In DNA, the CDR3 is TGTTCCAGCAGCGGAAGCAGGGGAGATACGCAGTATTTT.

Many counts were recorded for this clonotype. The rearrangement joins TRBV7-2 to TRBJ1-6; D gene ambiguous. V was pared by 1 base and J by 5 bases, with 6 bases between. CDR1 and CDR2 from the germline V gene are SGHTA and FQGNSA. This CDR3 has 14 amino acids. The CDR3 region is CASSLGGNNSPLHF. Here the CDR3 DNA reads TGTGCCAGCAGCTTAGGAGGCAATAATTCACCCCTCCACTTT. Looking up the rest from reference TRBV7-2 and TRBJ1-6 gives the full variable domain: GAGVSQSPSNKVTEKGKDVELRCDPISGHTALYWYRQSLGQGLEFLIYFQGNSAPDKSGLPSDRFSAERTGGSVSTLTIQRTQQEDSAVYLCASSLGGNNSPLHFGNGTRLTVT.

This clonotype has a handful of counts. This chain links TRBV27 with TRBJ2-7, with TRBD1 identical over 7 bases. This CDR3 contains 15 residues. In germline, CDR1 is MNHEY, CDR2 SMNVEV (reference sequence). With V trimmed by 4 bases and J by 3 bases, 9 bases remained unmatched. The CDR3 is CASSSRQGGDYEQYF. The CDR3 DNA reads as TGTGCCAGCAGTTCCAGACAGGGTGGTGACTACGAGCAGTACTTC.

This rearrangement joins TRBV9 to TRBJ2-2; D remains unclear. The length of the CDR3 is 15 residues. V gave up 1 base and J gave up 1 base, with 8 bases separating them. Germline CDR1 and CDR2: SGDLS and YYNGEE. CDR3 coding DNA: TGTGCCAGCAGCGTATCAAGTTTGAACACCGGGGAGCTGTTTTTT. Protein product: CASSVSSLNTGELFF.

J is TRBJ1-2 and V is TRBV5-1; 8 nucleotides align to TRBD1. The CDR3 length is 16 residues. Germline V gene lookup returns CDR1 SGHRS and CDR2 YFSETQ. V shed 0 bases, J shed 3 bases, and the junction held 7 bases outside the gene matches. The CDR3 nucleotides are TGCGCCAGCAGCTTGGGGTTTCAGGGGGCACACTATGGCTACACCTTC. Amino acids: CASSLGFQGAHYGYTF.

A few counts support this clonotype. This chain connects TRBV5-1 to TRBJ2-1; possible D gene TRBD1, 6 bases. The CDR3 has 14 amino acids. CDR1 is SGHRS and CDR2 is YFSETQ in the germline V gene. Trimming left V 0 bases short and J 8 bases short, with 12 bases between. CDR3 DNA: TGCGCCAGCAGCTTGGGGACAGTATTCGATGAGCAGTTCTTC. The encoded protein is CASSLGTVFDEQFF.

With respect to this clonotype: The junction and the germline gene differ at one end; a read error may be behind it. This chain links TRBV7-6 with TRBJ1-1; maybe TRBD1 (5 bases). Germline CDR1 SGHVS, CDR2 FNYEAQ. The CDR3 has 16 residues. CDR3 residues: CDSSLRGKGMNTEAFF. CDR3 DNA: TGTGACAGCAGCTTAAGGGGAAAGGGGATGAACACTGAAGCTTTCTTT.

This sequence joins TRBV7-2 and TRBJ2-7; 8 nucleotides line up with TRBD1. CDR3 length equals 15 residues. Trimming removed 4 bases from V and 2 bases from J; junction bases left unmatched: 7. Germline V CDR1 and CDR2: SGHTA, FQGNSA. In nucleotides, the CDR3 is TGTGCCAGCAGCTCCCTGGACAGGGACACCTACGAGCAGTACTTC. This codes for CASSSLDRDTYEQYF.

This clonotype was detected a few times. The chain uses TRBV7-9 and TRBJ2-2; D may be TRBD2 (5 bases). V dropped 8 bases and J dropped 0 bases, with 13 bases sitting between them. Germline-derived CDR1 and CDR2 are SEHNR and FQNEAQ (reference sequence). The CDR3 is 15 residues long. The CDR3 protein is CASGSGHPNTGELFF. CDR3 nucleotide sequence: TGTGCCAGCGGCAGCGGCCACCCGAACACCGGGGAGCTGTTTTTT.

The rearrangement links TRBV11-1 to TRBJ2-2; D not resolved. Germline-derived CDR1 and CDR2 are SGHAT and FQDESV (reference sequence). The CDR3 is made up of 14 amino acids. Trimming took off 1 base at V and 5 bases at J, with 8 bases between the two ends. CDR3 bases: TGTGCCAGCAGCTTAGTGTCGGTGACCGGGGAGCTGTTTTTT. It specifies CASSLVSVTGELFF.

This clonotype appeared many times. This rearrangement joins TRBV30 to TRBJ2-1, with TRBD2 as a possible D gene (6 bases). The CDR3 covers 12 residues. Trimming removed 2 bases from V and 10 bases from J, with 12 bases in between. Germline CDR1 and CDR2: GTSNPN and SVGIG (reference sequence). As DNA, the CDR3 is TGTGCCTGGAGTCTTGGGGGGTCGGAGCAGTTCTTC. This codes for CAWSLGGSEQFF.

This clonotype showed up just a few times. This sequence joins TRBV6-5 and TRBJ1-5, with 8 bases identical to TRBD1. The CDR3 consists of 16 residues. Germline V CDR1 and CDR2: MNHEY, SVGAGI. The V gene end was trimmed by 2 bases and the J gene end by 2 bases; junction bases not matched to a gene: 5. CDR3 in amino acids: CASSYTGGFGNQPQHF. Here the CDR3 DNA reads TGTGCCAGCAGTTACACAGGGGGTTTCGGCAATCAGCCCCAGCATTTT.

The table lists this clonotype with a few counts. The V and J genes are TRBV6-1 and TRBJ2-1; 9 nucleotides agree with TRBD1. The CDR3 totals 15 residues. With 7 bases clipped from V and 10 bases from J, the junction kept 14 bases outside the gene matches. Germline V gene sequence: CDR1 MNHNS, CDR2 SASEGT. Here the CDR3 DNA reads TGTGCCAGCACCACCCCGGGACAGGGCAAATCGGAGCAGTTCTTC. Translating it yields CASTTPGQGKSEQFF.

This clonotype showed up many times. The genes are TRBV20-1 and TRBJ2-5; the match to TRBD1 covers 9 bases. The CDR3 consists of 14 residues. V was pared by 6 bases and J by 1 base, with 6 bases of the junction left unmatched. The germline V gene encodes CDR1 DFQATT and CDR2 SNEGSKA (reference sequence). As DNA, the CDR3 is TGCAGTGCCAGAACAGGGGGCAGCCAAGAGACCCAGTACTTC. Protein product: CSARTGGSQETQYF.

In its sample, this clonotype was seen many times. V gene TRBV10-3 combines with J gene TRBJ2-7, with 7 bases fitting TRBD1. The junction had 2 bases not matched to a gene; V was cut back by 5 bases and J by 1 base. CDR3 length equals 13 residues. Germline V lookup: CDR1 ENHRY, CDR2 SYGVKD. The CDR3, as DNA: TGTGCCATCAGTCCAGGGGGTTCCTACGAGCAGTACTTC. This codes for CAISPGGSYEQYF.